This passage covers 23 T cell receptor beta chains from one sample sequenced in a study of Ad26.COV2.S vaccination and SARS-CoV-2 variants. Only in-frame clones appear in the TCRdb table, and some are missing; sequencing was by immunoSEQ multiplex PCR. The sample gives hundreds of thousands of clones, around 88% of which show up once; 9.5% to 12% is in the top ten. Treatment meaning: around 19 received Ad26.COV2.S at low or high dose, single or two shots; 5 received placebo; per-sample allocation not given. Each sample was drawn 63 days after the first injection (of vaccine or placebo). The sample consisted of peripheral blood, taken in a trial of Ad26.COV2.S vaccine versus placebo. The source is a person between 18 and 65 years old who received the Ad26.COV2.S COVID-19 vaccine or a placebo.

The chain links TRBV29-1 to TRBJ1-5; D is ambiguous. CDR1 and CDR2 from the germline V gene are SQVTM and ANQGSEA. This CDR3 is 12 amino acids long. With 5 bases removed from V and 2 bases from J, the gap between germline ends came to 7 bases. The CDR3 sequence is CSVRQGNQPQHF. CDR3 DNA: TGCAGCGTTCGCCAGGGCAATCAGCCCCAGCATTTT.

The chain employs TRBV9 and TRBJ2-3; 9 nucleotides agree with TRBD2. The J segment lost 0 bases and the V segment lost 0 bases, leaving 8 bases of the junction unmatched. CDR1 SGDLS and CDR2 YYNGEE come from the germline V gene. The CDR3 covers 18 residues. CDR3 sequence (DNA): TGTGCCAGCAGCGTAGCTCCTAGCGGGGTAACTAGCACAGATACGCAGTATTTT. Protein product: CASSVAPSGVTSTDTQYF. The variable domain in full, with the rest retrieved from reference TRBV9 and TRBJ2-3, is DSGVTQTPKHLITATGQRVTLRCSPRSGDLSVYWYQQSLDQGLQFLIQYYNGEERAKGNILERFSAQQFPDLHSELNLSSLELGDSALYFCASSVAPSGVTSTDTQYFGPGTRLTVL.

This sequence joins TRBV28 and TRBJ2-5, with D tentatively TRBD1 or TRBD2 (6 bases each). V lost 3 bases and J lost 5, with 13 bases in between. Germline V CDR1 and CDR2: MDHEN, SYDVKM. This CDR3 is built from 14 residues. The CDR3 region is CASSLSPGAETQYF. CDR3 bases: TGTGCCAGCAGTTTGTCACCGGGGGCGGAGACCCAGTACTTC.

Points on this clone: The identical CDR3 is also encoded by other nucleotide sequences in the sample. The CDR3 region is CASSLADTQYF. The CDR3, as DNA: TGTGCCAGCAGTTTGGCAGATACGCAGTATTTT. The rearrangement links TRBV12-3 or TRBV12-4 to TRBJ2-3; D gene unclear. The CDR3 totals 11 residues. Trimming took off 3 bases at V and 4 bases at J, with 2 bases between the two ends.

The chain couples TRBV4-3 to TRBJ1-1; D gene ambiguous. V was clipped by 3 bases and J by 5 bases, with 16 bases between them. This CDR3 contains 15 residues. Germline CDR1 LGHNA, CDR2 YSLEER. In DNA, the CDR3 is TGCGCCAGCAGCCATGCTTCCGACATAGAAACTGAAGCTTTCTTT. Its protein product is CASSHASDIETEAFF.

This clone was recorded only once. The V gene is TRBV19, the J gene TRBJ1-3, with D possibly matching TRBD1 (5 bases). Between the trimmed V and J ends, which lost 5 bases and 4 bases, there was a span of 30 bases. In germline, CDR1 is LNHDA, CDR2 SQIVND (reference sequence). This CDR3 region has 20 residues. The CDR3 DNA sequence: TGTGCCAGTAGTCTGACCGGGACCAGGGATGGACGGAAGTTGGGAAACACCATATATTTT. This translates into CASSLTGTRDGRKLGNTIYF.

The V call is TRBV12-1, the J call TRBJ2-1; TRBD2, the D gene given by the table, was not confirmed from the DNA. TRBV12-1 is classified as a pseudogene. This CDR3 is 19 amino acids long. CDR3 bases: TGTGCCAGCAGCTTTAGCCCTAGCGGGGGGGTAACTCCCTACAATGAGCAGTTCTTC. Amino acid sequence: CASSFSPSGGVTPYNEQFF.

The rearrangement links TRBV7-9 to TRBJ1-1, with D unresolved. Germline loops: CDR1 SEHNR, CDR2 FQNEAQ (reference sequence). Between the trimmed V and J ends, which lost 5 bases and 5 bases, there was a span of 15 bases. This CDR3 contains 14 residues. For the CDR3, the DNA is TGTGCCAGCAGCAGTAAGAGAGGAGGTACTGAAGCTTTCTTT. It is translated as CASSSKRGGTEAFF.

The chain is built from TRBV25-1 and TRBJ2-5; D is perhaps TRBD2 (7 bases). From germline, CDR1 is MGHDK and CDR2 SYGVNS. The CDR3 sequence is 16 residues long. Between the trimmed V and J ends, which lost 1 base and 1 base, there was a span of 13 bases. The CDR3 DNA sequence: TGTGCCAGCAGTGAATGGGGGGGCGCAACCCAAGAGACCCAGTACTTC. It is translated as CASSEWGGATQETQYF.

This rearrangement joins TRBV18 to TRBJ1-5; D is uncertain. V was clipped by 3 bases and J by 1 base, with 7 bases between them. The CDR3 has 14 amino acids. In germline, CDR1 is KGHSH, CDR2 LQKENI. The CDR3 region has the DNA TGTGCCAGCTCACCCAGAGACAGCAATCAGCCCCAGCATTTT. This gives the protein CASSPRDSNQPQHF.

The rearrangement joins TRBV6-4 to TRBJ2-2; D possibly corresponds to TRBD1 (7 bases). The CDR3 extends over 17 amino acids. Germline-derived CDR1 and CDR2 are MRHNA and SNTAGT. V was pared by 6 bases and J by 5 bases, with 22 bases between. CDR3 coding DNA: TGTGCCAGCAGCAGTGACTCTGGAGGGACAGTGACCGGGGAGCTGTTTTTT. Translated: CASSSDSGGTVTGELFF.

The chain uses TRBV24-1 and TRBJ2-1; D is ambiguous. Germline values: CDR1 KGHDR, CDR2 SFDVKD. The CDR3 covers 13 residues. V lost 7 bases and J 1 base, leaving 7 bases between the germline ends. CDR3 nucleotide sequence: TGTGCCACCAGGGACGGGTCCTACAATGAGCAGTTCTTC. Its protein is CATRDGSYNEQFF.

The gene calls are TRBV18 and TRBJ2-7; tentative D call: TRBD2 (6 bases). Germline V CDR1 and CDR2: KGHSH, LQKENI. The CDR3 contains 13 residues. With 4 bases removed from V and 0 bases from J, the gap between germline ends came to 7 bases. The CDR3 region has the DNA TGTGCCAGCTCACGGGACTTCTCCTACGAGCAGTACTTC. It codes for CASSRDFSYEQYF. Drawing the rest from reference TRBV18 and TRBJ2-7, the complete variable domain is NAGVMQNPRHLVRRRGQEARLRCSPMKGHSHVYWYRQLPEEGLKFMVYLQKENIIDESGMPKERFSAEFPKEGPSILRIQQVVRGDSAAYFCASSRDFSYEQYFGPGTRLTVT.

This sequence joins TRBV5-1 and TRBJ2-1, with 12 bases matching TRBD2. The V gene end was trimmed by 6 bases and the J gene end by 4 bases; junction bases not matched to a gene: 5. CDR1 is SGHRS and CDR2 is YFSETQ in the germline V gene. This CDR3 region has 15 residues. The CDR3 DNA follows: TGCGCCAGCAAGCCACTAGCGGGGGGTTACAATGAGCAGTTCTTC. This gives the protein CASKPLAGGYNEQFF.

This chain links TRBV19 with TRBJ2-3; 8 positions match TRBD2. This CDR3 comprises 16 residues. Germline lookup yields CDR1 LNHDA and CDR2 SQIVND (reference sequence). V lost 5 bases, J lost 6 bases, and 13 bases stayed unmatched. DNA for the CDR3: TGTGCCAGTAGTCGGATCCGGGGGGGCTCAACCGATACGCAGTATTTT. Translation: CASSRIRGGSTDTQYF.

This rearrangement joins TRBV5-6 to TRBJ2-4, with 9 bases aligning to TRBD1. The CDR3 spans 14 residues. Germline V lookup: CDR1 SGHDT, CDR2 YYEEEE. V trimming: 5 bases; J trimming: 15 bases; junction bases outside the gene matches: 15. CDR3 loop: CASRGTGFSGESYF. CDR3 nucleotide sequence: TGTGCCAGCAGAGGGACAGGGTTTTCTGGGGAGTCGTACTTC.

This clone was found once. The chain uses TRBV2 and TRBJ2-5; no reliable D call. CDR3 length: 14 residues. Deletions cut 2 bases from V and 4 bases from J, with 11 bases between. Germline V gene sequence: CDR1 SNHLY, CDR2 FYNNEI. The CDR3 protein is CASSETSLSETQYF. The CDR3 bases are TGTGCCAGCAGTGAAACGAGCCTCTCAGAGACCCAGTACTTC.

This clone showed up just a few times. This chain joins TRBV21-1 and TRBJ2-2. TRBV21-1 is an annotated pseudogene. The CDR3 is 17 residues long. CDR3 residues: CASSRRPKPEYTGELFF. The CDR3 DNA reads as TGTGCCAGCAGCAGAAGGCCAAAACCAGAGTACACCGGGGAGCTGTTTTTT.

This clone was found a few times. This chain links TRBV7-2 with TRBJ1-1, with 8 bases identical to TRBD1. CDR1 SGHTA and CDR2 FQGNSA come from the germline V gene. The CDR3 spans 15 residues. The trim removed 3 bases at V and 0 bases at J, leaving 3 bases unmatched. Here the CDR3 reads CASSFQGALNTEAFF. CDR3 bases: TGTGCCAGCAGCTTCCAGGGGGCTTTGAACACTGAAGCTTTCTTT. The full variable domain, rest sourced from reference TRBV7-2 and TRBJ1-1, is GAGVSQSPSNKVTEKGKDVELRCDPISGHTALYWYRQSLGQGLEFLIYFQGNSAPDKSGLPSDRFSAERTGGSVSTLTIQRTQQEDSAVYLCASSFQGALNTEAFFGQGTRLTVV.

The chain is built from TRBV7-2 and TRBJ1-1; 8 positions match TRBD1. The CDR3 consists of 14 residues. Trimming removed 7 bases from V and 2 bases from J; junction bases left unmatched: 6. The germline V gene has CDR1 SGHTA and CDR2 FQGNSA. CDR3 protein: CASTRQGRNTEAFF. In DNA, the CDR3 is TGTGCCAGCACCCGACAGGGGCGAAACACTGAAGCTTTCTTT.

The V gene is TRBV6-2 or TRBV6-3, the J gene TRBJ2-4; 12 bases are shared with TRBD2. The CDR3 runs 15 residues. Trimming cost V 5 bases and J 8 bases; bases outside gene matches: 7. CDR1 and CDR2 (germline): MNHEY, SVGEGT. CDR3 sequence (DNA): TGTGCCAGCAGTGCCGGGACTAGCGGGTTAGACATTCAGTACTTC. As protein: CASSAGTSGLDIQYF.

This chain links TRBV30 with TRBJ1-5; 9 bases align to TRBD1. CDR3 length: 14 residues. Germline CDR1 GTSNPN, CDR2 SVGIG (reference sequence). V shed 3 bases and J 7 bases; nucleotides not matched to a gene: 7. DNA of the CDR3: TGTGCCTGGAGCCAGGGACAGGGAGGACAGCCCCAGCATTTT. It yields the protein CAWSQGQGGQPQHF.

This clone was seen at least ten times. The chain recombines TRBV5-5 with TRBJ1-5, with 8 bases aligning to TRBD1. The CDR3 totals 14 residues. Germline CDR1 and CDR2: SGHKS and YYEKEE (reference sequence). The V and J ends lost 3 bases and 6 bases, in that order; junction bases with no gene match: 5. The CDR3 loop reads CASSSMDRVQPQHF. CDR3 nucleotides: TGTGCCAGCAGCTCGATGGACAGGGTTCAGCCCCAGCATTTT.